The next 15 T cell receptor beta chains were all read from a single sample in a study of blood T cell repertoires in COVID-19 (dated by TCRdb to about 2020). Receptor amplification or capture employed the immunoSEQ multiplex PCR assay. TCRdb re-hosts the immuneACCESS table, in-frame sequences only. Its copies lack some clones; in the studies checked, an unresolved V gene accounts for under half of them, and the cause for the rest is not known. The sample table shows around 100,000 clones, and roughly 84% are seen once. Roughly 13% of the sample rests with the top ten. The specimen sequenced was peripheral blood. Receptors originate from a human donor in a cohort sampled during active COVID-19.

V and J are TRBV29-1 and TRBJ2-3; D is possibly TRBD2 (5 bases). CDR3 size: 12 residues. Germline CDR1 and CDR2: SQVTM and ANQGSEA. Trimming removed 4 bases from V and 5 bases from J, with 10 bases in between. The CDR3: CSVGTSGDTQYF. CDR3 in DNA: TGCAGCGTTGGTACTAGTGGAGATACGCAGTATTTT.

The chain links TRBV5-4 to TRBJ2-3, with a possible D match to TRBD2 (6 bases). The germline V gene encodes CDR1 SGHNT and CDR2 YYREEE (reference sequence). The CDR3 spans 15 residues. Trimming cost V 0 bases and J 0 bases, with 8 bases left between them. As DNA, the CDR3 is TGTGCCAGCAGCTTGGATGGGAGGAGCACAGATACGCAGTATTTT. Its translation: CASSLDGRSTDTQYF.

The genes are TRBV9 and TRBJ1-4, with D possibly matching TRBD1 (5 bases). Trimming shortened V by 0 bases and J by 2 bases, and 8 bases separated the two germline ends. Germline values: CDR1 SGDLS, CDR2 YYNGEE. The CDR3 consists of 15 residues. In nucleotides, the CDR3 is TGTGCCAGCAGCGTAGGCGGGACGACTAATGAAAAACTGTTTTTT. Amino acid sequence: CASSVGGTTNEKLFF.

In DNA form, the CDR3 reads TGTGCCAGCAAGGCTCCAGCAGGCGCAACCTACGAGCAGTACTTC. This translates into CASKAPAGATYEQYF. The chain recombines TRBV2 with TRBJ2-7; D gene unclear. The CDR3 totals 15 residues. Germline CDR1 is SNHLY and CDR2 is FYNNEI. V was pared by 7 bases and J by 2 bases, with 18 bases between.

This clone was observed a single time. CDR3 in amino acids: CASSVVPGETQYF. Written as DNA, the CDR3 is TGTGCCAGCAGCGTAGTACCAGGAGAGACCCAGTACTTC. This sequence joins TRBV9 and TRBJ2-5; D unresolved. V gave up 0 bases and J gave up 4 bases, with 7 bases separating them. The CDR3 contains 13 residues. The germline V gene has CDR1 SGDLS and CDR2 YYNGEE.

This chain uses TRBV9 with TRBJ2-7; D ambiguous. The CDR3 is 15 residues long. The V end was cut by 0 bases, the J end by 4 bases, with 14 bases between. Germline V CDR1 and CDR2: SGDLS, YYNGEE. CDR3 coding DNA: TGTGCCAGCAGCGTAGCTACCAGGCCTTTTTACGAGCAGTACTTC. This sequence encodes CASSVATRPFYEQYF.

The V and J genes are TRBV29-1 and TRBJ2-1; tentatively, D is TRBD2 (5 bases). The V end was cut by 7 bases, the J end by 3 bases, with 10 bases between. The CDR3 sequence is 12 residues long. Germline V gene lookup returns CDR1 SQVTM and CDR2 ANQGSEA. CDR3 residues: CSAPADYNEQFF. The CDR3 nucleotides are TGCAGCGCCCCAGCGGACTACAATGAGCAGTTCTTC.

V gene TRBV28 combines with J gene TRBJ2-3, with TRBD1 identical over 7 bases. Germline values: CDR1 MDHEN, CDR2 SYDVKM. The CDR3 length is 15 residues. V shed 5 bases, J shed 4 bases, and the junction held 9 bases outside the gene matches. The chain's CDR3 is CASSHTGVMSDTQYF. The CDR3 region has the DNA TGTGCCAGCAGTCATACAGGGGTCATGTCAGATACGCAGTATTTT.

V is TRBV29-1 and J is TRBJ2-3, with 10 bases lining up with TRBD2. The CDR3 sequence is 15 residues long. With V trimmed by 2 bases and J by 0 bases, 2 bases remained unmatched. Germline-derived CDR1 and CDR2 are SQVTM and ANQGSEA. The CDR3 loop reads CSVESTSGSTDTQYF. As DNA, the CDR3 is TGCAGCGTTGAATCGACTAGCGGGAGCACAGATACGCAGTATTTT.

V and J are TRBV6-1 and TRBJ1-2; the match to TRBD1 covers 12 bases. The CDR3 consists of 16 residues. The V gene's germline CDR1 is MNHNS and CDR2 SASEGT. After removal of 0 bases from V and 8 bases from J, the junction contained 7 bases not matched to a gene. CDR3 sequence reads: CASSEATGQGAWGYTF. The CDR3 DNA sequence: TGTGCCAGCAGTGAAGCTACGGGACAGGGGGCGTGGGGCTACACCTTC.

The chain couples TRBV12-3 or TRBV12-4 to TRBJ1-2, with 8 bases aligning to TRBD1. The CDR3 totals 13 residues. Trimming cost V 5 bases and J 7 bases; bases outside gene matches: 6. The CDR3 spells CASSPNTGGGYTF. The CDR3 DNA sequence: TGTGCCAGCAGTCCCAACACAGGGGGTGGCTACACCTTC.

This clone has just one count. The CDR3 sequence: CASSPRQGGLPQHF. The CDR3 DNA is TGTGCCAGTAGTCCACGACAGGGTGGCTTGCCCCAGCATTTT. The rearrangement uses TRBV19 and TRBJ1-5; TRBD1 agrees at 7 bases. CDR3 length equals 14 residues. Per germline, CDR1 LNHDA and CDR2 SQIVND (reference sequence). Trimming cost V 5 bases and J 9 bases; bases outside gene matches: 10.

The rearrangement joins TRBV19 to TRBJ2-5; D possibly corresponds to TRBD2 (6 bases). The CDR3 runs to 13 residues. V lost 7 bases to trimming and J lost 4 bases, with 13 bases between them. The germline V gene has CDR1 LNHDA and CDR2 SQIVND (reference sequence). DNA for the CDR3: TGTGCCAGTACCGGGACTTCCGGAGAGACCCAGTACTTC. Protein: CASTGTSGETQYF.

V usage is TRBV5-1 and J usage is TRBJ2-3; D gene uncertain. The V and J ends lost 2 bases and 0 bases respectively, with 7 bases between them. This CDR3 has 14 residues. CDR1 and CDR2 from the germline V gene are SGHRS and YFSETQ. The CDR3 DNA follows: TGCGCCAGCAGCTTTGGCGGTAGCACAGATACGCAGTATTTT. This sequence encodes CASSFGGSTDTQYF.

The chain has TRBV5-8 and TRBJ2-5, with TRBD2 matching over 10 bases. Germline values: CDR1 SGHTS, CDR2 YDEGEE. CDR3 length equals 17 residues. The trim removed 1 base at V and 5 bases at J, leaving 11 bases unmatched. The CDR3 nucleotides read TGTGCCAGCAGCTTGTACCTAGCGGGGGACGCATGGGAGACCCAGTACTTC. It is translated as CASSLYLAGDAWETQYF.